The next 31 T cell receptor beta chains were all read from a single sample in a study of T-cell reconstitution after alpha-beta-depleted transplantation in children. Unique molecular identifiers were incorporated when the TCRbeta library was constructed. One entry per CDR3 protein results from TCRdb running MiXCR on the PCR reads. The profile shows approximately 170,000 distinct CDR3 sequences, 11% of them singletons. The sequenced sample was PBMCs, obtained before TCRalphabeta/CD19-depleted stem cell transplant. All receptors come from a boy between 2 and 10 years old with acute myeloid leukemia, due to receive a stem cell transplant.

This clonotype has ten or more counts. This sequence joins TRBV5-1 and TRBJ2-5; 11 bases agree with TRBD2. CDR3 size: 15 residues. Germline values: CDR1 SGHRS, CDR2 YFSETQ. The V and J ends lost 2 bases and 3 bases, in that order; junction bases with no gene match: 3. The CDR3 reads CASSFSTSGEETQYF. The CDR3 coding sequence is TGCGCCAGCAGCTTCTCGACTAGCGGGGAAGAGACCCAGTACTTC. Supplemented by reference TRBV5-1 and TRBJ2-5, the full variable domain reads KAGVTQTPRYLIKTRGQQVTLSCSPISGHRSVSWYQQTPGQGLQFLFEYFSETQRNKGNFPGRFSGRQFSNSRSEMNVSTLELGDSALYLCASSFSTSGEETQYFGPGTRLLVL.

This clonotype has a count of ten or more. The rearrangement uses TRBV5-1 and TRBJ2-3, with 12 bases aligning to TRBD2. CDR1 and CDR2 from the germline V gene are SGHRS and YFSETQ. V shed 3 bases and J 5 bases; nucleotides not matched to a gene: 4. This CDR3 spans 15 amino acids. The CDR3 loop is CASSSTSGRRDTQYF. CDR3 nucleotides: TGCGCCAGCAGCTCCACTAGCGGGAGGCGAGATACGCAGTATTTT.

This clonotype was detected ten times or more. The rearrangement links TRBV5-5 to TRBJ2-1; no firm D call. CDR1 and CDR2 (germline): SGHKS, YYEKEE (reference sequence). Deletions cut 3 bases from V and 5 bases from J, with 24 bases between. This CDR3 comprises 18 residues. The CDR3: CASSSSGTPIGLNNEQFF. In DNA form, the CDR3 reads TGTGCCAGCAGCTCAAGTGGAACCCCGATCGGTTTAAACAATGAGCAGTTCTTC. Based on the CDR3 plus reference TRBV5-5 and TRBJ2-1, the full variable domain is DAGVTQSPTHLIKTRGQQVTLRCSPISGHKSVSWYQQVLGQGPQFIFQYYEKEERGRGNFPDRFSARQFPNYSSELNVNALLLGDSALYLCASSSSGTPIGLNNEQFFGPGTRLTVL.

This clonotype was seen more than once but under ten times. The rearrangement joins TRBV5-1 to TRBJ1-4, with D perhaps TRBD1 (6 bases). Germline CDR1 reads SGHRS; CDR2 reads YFSETQ. The CDR3 spans 15 residues. V lost 3 bases, J lost 8 bases, and 17 bases lay in between. The CDR3: CASSSGGATGEKLFF. The CDR3 DNA reads as TGCGCCAGCAGCTCGGGGGGGGCGACCGGGGAAAAACTGTTTTTT.

Ten or more counts support this clonotype. CDR3 protein: CASSLESGSGYTF. The CDR3 nucleotides are TGCGCCAGCAGCTTGGAATCAGGATCTGGCTACACCTTC. The V gene is TRBV5-1, the J gene TRBJ1-2; D unresolved. The CDR3 length is 13 residues. The germline gives CDR1 SGHRS, CDR2 YFSETQ. The V end lost 0 bases, the J end lost 7 bases, and 10 bases lay between the germline ends.

This clonotype was picked up many times. The rearrangement joins TRBV7-3 to TRBJ2-2; D not certain. V was shortened by 3 bases and J by 4 bases, with 6 bases between the two germline ends. There are 13 residues in the CDR3. Germline lookup yields CDR1 SGHTA and CDR2 FQGTGA. CDR3 sequence: CASSFLPTGELFF. CDR3 bases: TGTGCCAGCAGCTTTCTCCCCACCGGGGAGCTGTTTTTT.

This clonotype was observed at least ten times. CDR3 bases: TGTGCCAGCAGCGATGGAGGTCCTACGCAGTATTTT. It specifies CASSDGGPTQYF. The chain links TRBV3-1 to TRBJ2-3, with a tentative D call TRBD2 (5 bases). V was cut by 5 bases and J by 8 bases, with 11 bases left in between. Germline-derived CDR1 and CDR2 are LGHDT and YNNKEL (reference sequence). The CDR3 is 12 amino acids.

This clonotype has a count of ten or more. The chain recombines TRBV2 with TRBJ1-2, with a weak D call TRBD1 (5 bases). V lost 9 bases and J 9 bases, leaving 17 bases between the germline ends. The CDR3 covers 12 residues. Germline lookup yields CDR1 SNHLY and CDR2 FYNNEI. In nucleotides, the CDR3 is TGTGCCAGTACCTGGGACGGCGGGAGCTACACCTTC. Translation gives CASTWDGGSYTF.

This clonotype was observed many times. V gene TRBV12-3 or TRBV12-4 combines with J gene TRBJ2-7; 7 nucleotides line up with TRBD2. CDR3 length: 14 residues. With 1 base clipped from V and 4 bases from J, the junction kept 4 bases outside the gene matches. The CDR3 here is CASSLGASGYEQYF. As DNA, the CDR3 is TGTGCCAGCAGTTTAGGGGCTAGCGGTTACGAGCAGTACTTC.

This clonotype was detected ten times or more. Possible read error: a much larger clone is one base away. This sequence joins TRBV7-9 and TRBJ1-5, with D uncertain. The CDR3 sequence is 14 residues long. Per germline, CDR1 SEHNR and CDR2 FQNEAQ (reference sequence). CDR3 amino acids: CAISLNGLNQPQHF. In DNA, the CDR3 is TGTGCCATCAGCTTAAACGGGCTAAATCAGCCCCAGCATTTT.

This clonotype was seen at least ten times. The chain is built from TRBV13 and TRBJ2-1; tentative D call: TRBD1 (5 bases). Trimming pared 3 bases from V and 9 bases from J, leaving 15 bases between. Germline values: CDR1 PRHDT, CDR2 FYEKMQ (reference sequence). The CDR3 runs 14 residues. CDR3 nucleotide sequence: TGTGCCAGCAGCTTGGGGCGTTTCTTCAGTGAGCAGTTCTTC. It encodes CASSLGRFFSEQFF.

This clonotype appeared many times. The chain couples TRBV20-1 to TRBJ2-1, with 7 bases fitting TRBD2. Germline V gives CDR1 DFQATT, CDR2 SNEGSKA (reference sequence). This CDR3 is built from 14 residues. Here the CDR3 reads CSAQRGEFPDEQFF. Here the CDR3 DNA reads TGCAGCGCCCAGCGGGGTGAGTTTCCAGATGAGCAGTTCTTC.

Many counts were recorded for this clonotype. This chain uses TRBV20-1 with TRBJ2-5; TRBD1 aligns across 11 bases. After removal of 6 bases from V and 5 bases from J, the junction contained 8 bases not matched to a gene. The V gene's germline CDR1 is DFQATT and CDR2 SNEGSKA (reference sequence). This CDR3 contains 14 residues. CDR3 protein: CSATGTGGGETQYF. CDR3 sequence (DNA): TGCAGTGCCACCGGGACAGGGGGGGGCGAGACCCAGTACTTC.

This clonotype has ten or more counts. The chain is built from TRBV5-1 and TRBJ2-3; maybe TRBD1 (5 bases). V lost 0 bases, J lost 3 bases, and 14 bases lay in between. This CDR3 region has 16 residues. In germline, CDR1 is SGHRS, CDR2 YFSETQ. For the CDR3, the DNA is TGCGCCAGCAGCTTGGCTTTAGGGGTTCGGACAGATACGCAGTATTTT. Translation gives CASSLALGVRTDTQYF.

This clonotype was counted at least ten times. The rearrangement links TRBV7-9 to TRBJ2-7; D unresolved. This CDR3 is built from 13 residues. Germline values: CDR1 SEHNR, CDR2 FQNEAQ (reference sequence). The V and J ends lost 3 bases and 8 bases respectively, with 14 bases between them. CDR3 in amino acids: CASSFGTRPKQYV. The CDR3 nucleotides are TGTGCCAGCAGCTTCGGTACGAGGCCGAAGCAGTACGTC.

In its sample, this clonotype was seen many times. V gene TRBV5-4 combines with J gene TRBJ1-2; possible D gene TRBD1, 5 bases. The V gene lost 5 bases and the J gene lost 6 bases, with 14 bases spanning the gap. Germline-derived CDR1 and CDR2 are SGHNT and YYREEE (reference sequence). The CDR3 covers 13 residues. Written as DNA, the CDR3 is TGTGCCAGCAGTCGTGGGGGGGAGGATGGCTACACCTTC. Protein sequence: CASSRGGEDGYTF. The entire variable domain, with the rest obtained from reference TRBV5-4 and TRBJ1-2, is as follows: ETGVTQSPTHLIKTRGQQVTLRCSSQSGHNTVSWYQQALGQGPQFIFQYYREEENGRGNFPPRFSGLQFPNYSSELNVNALELDDSALYLCASSRGGEDGYTFGSGTRLTVV.

This clonotype was observed many times. The V and J genes are TRBV20-1 and TRBJ2-3; 11 bases align to TRBD2. V was clipped by 3 bases and J by 3 bases; unmatched bases: 2. The CDR3 loop spans 14 amino acids. From germline, CDR1 is DFQATT and CDR2 SNEGSKA (reference sequence). Here the CDR3 reads CSASSGGATDTQYF. The CDR3 region has the DNA TGCAGTGCTAGTAGCGGGGGGGCGACAGATACGCAGTATTTT.

At least ten counts were recorded for this clonotype. The chain is built from TRBV28 and TRBJ1-6; 7 nucleotides agree with TRBD1. CDR3 size: 16 residues. The germline V gene has CDR1 MDHEN and CDR2 SYDVKM. Germline trimming cut 5 bases from V and 10 bases from J; bases unmatched to any gene: 14. In nucleotides, the CDR3 is TGTGCCAGCAGTGGATCGACAGGGAGGTCGGAGTCACCCCTCCACTTT. Translating it yields CASSGSTGRSESPLHF.

This clonotype was detected many times. CDR3 loop: CASRRLDQETQYF. CDR3 nucleotide sequence: TGTGCCAGCCGTAGACTGGACCAAGAGACCCAGTACTTC. V gene TRBV3-1 combines with J gene TRBJ2-5; no clear D. V shed 8 bases and J shed 0 bases, with 10 bases lying between them. The CDR3 sequence is 13 residues long. The germline V gene has CDR1 LGHDT and CDR2 YNNKEL (reference sequence).

This clonotype was counted many times. This CDR3 reads CATSDLTARGQETQYF. CDR3 DNA: TGTGCCACCAGTGATTTGACAGCTCGAGGGCAAGAGACCCAGTACTTC. The chain recombines TRBV24-1 with TRBJ2-5; weak D call: TRBD2 (5 bases). Trimming took off 0 bases at V and 2 bases at J, with 12 bases between the two ends. This CDR3 is 16 amino acids long. Per the germline V gene, CDR1 is KGHDR and CDR2 is SFDVKD.

The sample holds many counts of this clonotype. V and J are TRBV5-1 and TRBJ1-1, with 7 bases fitting TRBD1. The CDR3 is made up of 15 amino acids. V lost 0 bases, J lost 2 bases, and 4 bases stayed unmatched. CDR1 SGHRS and CDR2 YFSETQ come from the germline V gene. The CDR3 nucleotides read TGCGCCAGCAGCTTGGCACAGGGGTCTAACACTGAAGCTTTCTTT. Translation: CASSLAQGSNTEAFF.

This clonotype was counted ten times or more. V and J are TRBV20-1 and TRBJ2-3; TRBD1 matches at 8 bases. Trimming took 4 bases from V and 2 from J; bases not matched to a gene: 8. The V gene's germline CDR1 is DFQATT and CDR2 SNEGSKA (reference sequence). This CDR3 region has 15 residues. CDR3 nucleotides: TGCAGTGCTACTACGGGACAGGCCCACACAGATACGCAGTATTTT. Translated, it gives CSATTGQAHTDTQYF.

This clonotype was observed at least ten times. V and J are TRBV11-2 and TRBJ1-2; D gene uncertain. The germline V and J ends were trimmed by 0 bases and 4 bases, with 9 bases remaining between them. This CDR3 spans 14 amino acids. The V gene's germline CDR1 is SGHAT and CDR2 FQNNGV. The CDR3 DNA reads TGTGCCAGCAGCTTAGAGAGCGGCGGCTATGGCTACACCTTC. Protein sequence: CASSLESGGYGYTF.

In its sample, this clonotype was seen many times. V and J are TRBV28 and TRBJ1-4; D call uncertain. The CDR3 totals 11 residues. CDR1 and CDR2 (germline): MDHEN, SYDVKM. The V end lost 7 bases, the J end lost 8 bases, and 8 bases lay between the germline ends. CDR3 sequence: CASILEEKLFF. CDR3 coding DNA: TGTGCCAGCATTCTTGAGGAAAAACTGTTTTTT.

With regard to this clonotype: A much larger clone sits a single nucleotide away, making a read error possible. The rearrangement links TRBV12-3 or TRBV12-4 to TRBJ2-7, with D uncertain. The CDR3 totals 14 residues. V lost 0 bases to trimming and J lost 5 bases, with 11 bases between them. CDR3 DNA: TGTGCCAGCAGTTTAGCGCCCCCAGGCCACGAGCAGTACTTC. The encoded protein is CASSLAPPGHEQYF.

Many counts were recorded for this clonotype. The genes are TRBV5-1 and TRBJ2-5, with D possibly being TRBD1 or TRBD2 (6 bases each). The germline V gene has CDR1 SGHRS and CDR2 YFSETQ. The V gene lost 0 bases and the J gene lost 4 bases, with 10 bases spanning the gap. The CDR3 runs 14 residues. The CDR3 coding sequence is TGCGCCAGCAGCTTGGAAGGGGGAGGAGAGACCCAGTACTTC. Its translation: CASSLEGGGETQYF. Looking up the rest from reference TRBV5-1 and TRBJ2-5 gives the full variable domain: KAGVTQTPRYLIKTRGQQVTLSCSPISGHRSVSWYQQTPGQGLQFLFEYFSETQRNKGNFPGRFSGRQFSNSRSEMNVSTLELGDSALYLCASSLEGGGETQYFGPGTRLLVL.

This clonotype was found many times. CDR3 nucleotide sequence: TGTGCCACCAGCGGCCAGGGAGTAACTAATGAAAAACTGTTTTTT. Its protein is CATSGQGVTNEKLFF. The genes are TRBV15 and TRBJ1-4; tentative D call: TRBD1 (5 bases). Germline V gene lookup returns CDR1 LNHNV and CDR2 YYDKDF (reference sequence). Trimming cost V 5 bases and J 1 base, with 11 bases left between them. This CDR3 has 15 amino acids.

The genes are TRBV14 and TRBJ1-4, with a tentative D call TRBD1 (5 bases). The CDR3 totals 14 residues. Trimming left V 0 bases short and J 5 bases short, with 7 bases between. Per germline, CDR1 SGHDN and CDR2 FVKESK. The DNA for the CDR3 is TGTGCCAGCAGCCAAGATTGGGGGAATGAAAAACTGTTTTTT. Its translation is CASSQDWGNEKLFF. The whole variable domain, filled in from reference TRBV14 and TRBJ1-4, reads EAGVTQFPSHSVIEKGQTVTLRCDPISGHDNLYWYRRVMGKEIKFLLHFVKESKQDESGMPNNRFLAERTGGTYSTLKVQPAELEDSGVYFCASSQDWGNEKLFFGSGTQLSVL.

In this sample, this clonotype turned up many times. V usage is TRBV20-1 and J usage is TRBJ2-5; 11 positions agree with TRBD2. The germline V gene has CDR1 DFQATT and CDR2 SNEGSKA (reference sequence). The CDR3 sequence is 15 residues long. J was trimmed by 2 bases and V by 4 bases; bases with no gene match: 6. The CDR3 DNA reads TGCAGTGCTATAAGACTAGCGGGGCGGCAAGAGACCCAGTACTTC. This gives the protein CSAIRLAGRQETQYF.

This clonotype was seen ten or more times. V gene TRBV3-1 combines with J gene TRBJ2-7; 10 positions match TRBD1. The length of the CDR3 is 15 residues. Germline CDR1 is LGHDT and CDR2 is YNNKEL (reference sequence). V dropped 3 bases and J dropped 5; count of bases not matched to a gene: 7. The CDR3 DNA follows: TGTGCCAGCAGCCAGACCGGGACAGGGGACCACGAGCAGTACTTC. Residues: CASSQTGTGDHEQYF.

At least ten counts were recorded for this clonotype. The chain combines TRBV6-1 with TRBJ1-2; no definite D call. The CDR3 runs to 16 residues. V was shortened by 3 bases and J by 4 bases, with 18 bases between the two germline ends. CDR1 and CDR2 (germline): MNHNS, SASEGT. CDR3: CASSDVNWREVYGYTF. Here the CDR3 DNA reads TGTGCCAGCAGTGATGTCAACTGGCGTGAGGTCTATGGCTACACCTTC.